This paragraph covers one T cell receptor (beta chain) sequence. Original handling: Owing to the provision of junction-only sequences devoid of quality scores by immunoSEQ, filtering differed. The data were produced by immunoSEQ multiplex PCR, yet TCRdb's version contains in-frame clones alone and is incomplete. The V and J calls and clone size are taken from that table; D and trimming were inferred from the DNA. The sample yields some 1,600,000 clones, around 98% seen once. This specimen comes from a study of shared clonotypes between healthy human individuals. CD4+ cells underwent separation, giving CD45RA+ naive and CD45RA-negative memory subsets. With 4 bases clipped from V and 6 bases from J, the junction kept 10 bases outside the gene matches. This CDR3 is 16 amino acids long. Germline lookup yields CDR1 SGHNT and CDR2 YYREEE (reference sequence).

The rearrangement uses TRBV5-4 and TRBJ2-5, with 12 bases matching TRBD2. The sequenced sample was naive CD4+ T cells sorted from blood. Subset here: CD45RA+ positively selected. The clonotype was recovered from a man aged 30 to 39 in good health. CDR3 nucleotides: TGTGCCAGCAGCCCTGCGACTAGCGGGAGTATTCAGACCCAGTACTTC. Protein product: CASSPATSGSIQTQYF. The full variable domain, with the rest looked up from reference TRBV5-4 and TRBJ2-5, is ETGVTQSPTHLIKTRGQQVTLRCSSQSGHNTVSWYQQALGQGPQFIFQYYREEENGRGNFPPRFSGLQFPNYSSELNVNALELDDSALYLCASSPATSGSIQTQYFGPGTRLLVL.